The 32 T cell receptor beta chains below come from one sample, sequenced in a study of Graves' ophthalmopathy and Graves' hyperthyroidism. RNA transcripts served as template for amplifying TCR beta CDR3 sequences. HTBI-primed RT-PCR formed the first round, and a multiplex PCR formed the second. In TCRdb, the multiplex PCR reads were re-called with MiXCR into one record per CDR3 protein. This table holds some 750,000 distinct CDR3 sequences, roughly 40% found once. The source material was peripheral blood. These TCRs come from an adult man with Graves' ophthalmopathy.

J is TRBJ1-2 and V is TRBV4-1; D perhaps matches TRBD1 (5 bases). Germline V gene sequence: CDR1 MGHRA, CDR2 YSYEKL. The CDR3 covers 14 residues. V lost 2 bases to trimming and J lost 8 bases, with 15 bases between them. CDR3 bases: TGCGCCAGCAGCCAAAGCCCAGGGACGGGGGGCTACACCTTC. Protein: CASSQSPGTGGYTF.

This clonotype was picked up a small number of times. The CDR3 spells CSAPGQAVNTGELFF. For the CDR3, the DNA is TGCAGTGCTCCGGGACAAGCCGTGAACACCGGGGAGCTGTTTTTT. The chain combines TRBV20-1 with TRBJ2-2; a weak D match, TRBD1 (6 bases). Germline values: CDR1 DFQATT, CDR2 SNEGSKA (reference sequence). The CDR3 is made up of 15 amino acids. Trimming shortened V by 5 bases and J by 1 base, and 14 bases separated the two germline ends.

This clonotype was found once. The rearrangement links TRBV25-1 to TRBJ1-2, with D possibly matching TRBD1 (5 bases). Trimming shortened V by 4 bases and J by 1 base, and 16 bases separated the two germline ends. This CDR3 region has 16 residues. Germline loops: CDR1 MGHDK, CDR2 SYGVNS. The CDR3 protein is CASSASWDGSNYGYTF. CDR3 in DNA: TGTGCCAGCAGTGCTAGTTGGGACGGAAGTAACTATGGCTACACCTTC.

There are many counts of this clonotype. The rearrangement joins TRBV6-5 to TRBJ1-2; D remains ambiguous. Germline-derived CDR1 and CDR2 are MNHEY and SVGAGI. The CDR3 contains 14 residues. V gave up 8 bases and J gave up 7 bases, with 20 bases separating them. The CDR3, as DNA: TGTGCCAGCTGCCTGGACTCGAAAGCGATTGGCTACACCTTC. Translation: CASCLDSKAIGYTF.

V gene TRBV10-3 combines with J gene TRBJ1-6, with a possible D match to TRBD1 (6 bases). The V gene lost 10 bases and the J gene lost 9 bases, with 13 bases spanning the gap. The CDR3 runs to 12 residues. In germline, CDR1 is ENHRY, CDR2 SYGVKD. The CDR3 region is CASSKQGSPLHF. CDR3 coding DNA: TGTGCCAGCAGCAAACAGGGTTCACCCCTCCACTTT.

The chain combines TRBV24-1 with TRBJ2-3; D may be TRBD2 (5 bases). Germline lookup yields CDR1 KGHDR and CDR2 SFDVKD. Between the trimmed V and J ends, which lost 3 bases and 7 bases, there was a span of 10 bases. The CDR3 consists of 13 residues. In DNA, the CDR3 is TGTGCCACCAGTGATGCACTAGAGTATACGCAGTATTTT. Its translation is CATSDALEYTQYF.

This clonotype has a count of ten or more. V usage is TRBV19 and J usage is TRBJ1-1; D not certain. V lost 9 bases to trimming and J lost 11 bases, with 16 bases between them. There are 11 residues in the CDR3. Germline CDR1 is LNHDA and CDR2 is SQIVND (reference sequence). The CDR3 nucleotides read TGTGCCAGCCGCCTGGGGAATTCGGCTTTCTTT. This gives the protein CASRLGNSAFF.

The chain couples TRBV29-1 to TRBJ1-2, with 9 bases matching TRBD1. Germline loops: CDR1 SQVTM, CDR2 ANQGSEA. This CDR3 is 15 amino acids long. Losses at the gene ends were 3 bases for V and 3 bases for J; bases not matched to a gene: 8. CDR3 in DNA: TGCAGCGTTGACCTCCAATGGACAGGGGACTATGGCTACACCTTC. It codes for CSVDLQWTGDYGYTF.

The rearrangement joins TRBV11-2 to TRBJ2-7; 8 bases match TRBD1. The germline V gene has CDR1 SGHAT and CDR2 FQNNGV. The CDR3 loop spans 15 amino acids. J was trimmed by 2 bases and V by 5 bases; bases with no gene match: 8. This CDR3 reads CASSALPQGAYEQYF. For the CDR3, the DNA is TGTGCCAGCAGCGCACTCCCACAGGGGGCCTACGAGCAGTACTTC.

In this sample, this clonotype turned up many times. V gene TRBV20-1 combines with J gene TRBJ2-7; D call uncertain. Per the germline V gene, CDR1 is DFQATT and CDR2 is SNEGSKA (reference sequence). The CDR3 has 11 amino acids. V was pared by 5 bases and J by 4 bases, with 9 bases between. Here the CDR3 reads CSARGTYEQYF. In DNA form, the CDR3 reads TGCAGTGCTCGAGGAACTTACGAGCAGTACTTC.

The V and J genes are TRBV7-2 and TRBJ1-1; D not resolved. Trimming stripped 5 bases from V and 5 bases from J, with 12 bases between. CDR1 and CDR2 from the germline V gene are SGHTA and FQGNSA. The length of the CDR3 is 13 residues. CDR3 loop: CASSETLRTEAFF. As DNA, the CDR3 is TGTGCCAGCAGCGAGACCCTTAGGACTGAAGCTTTCTTT.

This clonotype was observed at least ten times. The DNA is omitted, as the CDR3 cannot be located on it reliably, and the CDR3 follows TCRdb's listing. The chain is built from TRBV19 and TRBJ1-1; the tabulated D call, TRBD1, remains unverified against the DNA. Per germline, CDR1 LNHDA and CDR2 SQIVND (reference sequence). The CDR3 spans 12 residues, counting both ends. The CDR3 spells CASSIWGQGTFF.

The chain combines TRBV24-1 with TRBJ2-7; 9 bases line up with TRBD2. Trimming took 3 bases from V and 4 from J; bases not matched to a gene: 6. The CDR3 covers 15 residues. CDR1 is KGHDR, CDR2 SFDVKD, per germline. CDR3: CATSDRVAGVYEQYF. DNA of the CDR3: TGTGCCACCAGTGATCGAGTAGCGGGAGTGTACGAGCAGTACTTC.

The sample holds many counts of this clonotype. V gene TRBV20-1 combines with J gene TRBJ2-5; D is unresolved. Germline assignment: CDR1 DFQATT and CDR2 SNEGSKA (reference sequence). The CDR3 consists of 10 residues. V was trimmed by 4 bases and J by 9 bases, leaving 9 bases between them. In nucleotides, the CDR3 is TGCAGTGCTACCTACGAGGCCCAGTACTTC. Translated: CSATYEAQYF.

This clonotype was observed many times. The chain joins TRBV2 to TRBJ1-2, with D possibly matching TRBD1 (5 bases). Germline V gives CDR1 SNHLY, CDR2 FYNNEI. The CDR3 length is 15 residues. V shed 6 bases and J shed 5 bases, with 19 bases lying between them. The CDR3 loop reads CASSQPRQGRYGYTF. The CDR3, as DNA: TGTGCCAGCAGCCAACCCCGGCAGGGACGATATGGCTACACCTTC.

V gene TRBV6-1 combines with J gene TRBJ1-5; possible D gene TRBD1, 5 bases. The length of the CDR3 is 15 residues. CDR1 MNHNS and CDR2 SASEGT come from the germline V gene. The germline V and J ends were trimmed by 5 bases and 0 bases, with 11 bases remaining between them. The CDR3 loop reads CASSYIRGSNQPQHF. In DNA, the CDR3 is TGTGCCAGCAGTTATATAAGGGGTAGCAATCAGCCCCAGCATTTT.

This clonotype was picked up a small number of times. The chain links TRBV2 to TRBJ1-5; TRBD1 matches at 12 bases. The CDR3 contains 15 residues. The junction had 6 bases not matched to a gene; V was cut back by 6 bases and J by 6 bases. Per germline, CDR1 SNHLY and CDR2 FYNNEI. The CDR3 loop reads CASSDSGQGAQPQHF. The CDR3 DNA reads TGTGCCAGCAGCGATTCGGGACAGGGGGCTCAGCCCCAGCATTTT.

The chain has TRBV9 and TRBJ2-7; D gene ambiguous. This CDR3 is built from 16 residues. Trimming pared 4 bases from V and 5 bases from J, leaving 22 bases between. Looked up from germline, CDR1 is SGDLS and CDR2 is YYNGEE. CDR3 residues: CASSQAMARISDEQYF. For the CDR3, the DNA is TGTGCCAGCAGCCAAGCTATGGCGAGGATTTCAGACGAGCAGTACTTC.

This rearrangement joins TRBV12-3 or TRBV12-4 to TRBJ1-1, with unresolved D. The length of the CDR3 is 13 residues. V lost 3 bases and J lost 4, with 9 bases in between. The CDR3: CASSLFYGTEAFF. The CDR3, as DNA: TGTGCCAGCAGTTTGTTTTACGGCACTGAAGCTTTCTTT.

This clonotype was seen at least ten times. The J gene is TRBJ2-7, the V gene TRBV29-1; TRBD1 is a possible D gene (5 bases). Germline V gene data show CDR1 as SQVTM and CDR2 as ANQGSEA. Trimming took off 6 bases at V and 5 bases at J, with 8 bases between the two ends. The CDR3 runs 10 residues. The CDR3 reads CSVQGDEQYF. As DNA, the CDR3 is TGCAGCGTGCAGGGTGACGAGCAGTACTTC.

This clonotype was counted many times. V usage is TRBV15 and J usage is TRBJ1-2; possibly TRBD1 for D (6 bases). CDR3 size: 16 residues. V lost 1 base, J lost 0 bases, and 12 bases lay in between. Looked up from germline, CDR1 is LNHNV and CDR2 is YYDKDF (reference sequence). This chain's CDR3 is CATSRGRTATNYGYTF. The CDR3, as DNA: TGTGCCACCAGCAGAGGTCGGACAGCAACTAACTATGGCTACACCTTC. The full variable domain, its missing parts supplied by reference TRBV15 and TRBJ1-2, is DAMVIQNPRYQVTQFGKPVTLSCSQTLNHNVMYWYQQKSSQAPKLLFHYYDKDFNNEADTPDNFQSRRPNTSFCFLDIRSPGLGDTAMYLCATSRGRTATNYGYTFGSGTRLTVV.

This clonotype came up many times. The V call is TRBV2, the J call TRBJ2-5; 10 positions agree with TRBD2. V shed 11 bases and J 5 bases; nucleotides not matched to a gene: 14. This CDR3 spans 15 amino acids. The germline V gene encodes CDR1 SNHLY and CDR2 FYNNEI. CDR3 protein: CAGGSGRADRETQYF. The CDR3 region has the DNA TGTGCCGGGGGAAGCGGGAGGGCAGATAGGGAGACCCAGTACTTC.

This clonotype was picked up a small number of times. The CDR3 here is CASSYTVLEAQYF. The CDR3 nucleotides are TGTGCCAGCAGTTACACCGTTTTGGAGGCCCAGTACTTC. The chain employs TRBV2 and TRBJ2-5; D perhaps matches TRBD2 (5 bases). CDR1 and CDR2 from the germline V gene are SNHLY and FYNNEI. Trimming left V 5 bases short and J 9 bases short, with 16 bases between. The CDR3 is 13 residues long.

The CDR3 sequence: CASRGQGFAPYGYTF. The CDR3 nucleotides are TGTGCCAGCAGGGGACAAGGGTTTGCACCTTATGGCTACACCTTC. The chain carries TRBV7-9 and TRBJ1-2; D might be TRBD1 (6 bases). The germline V gene has CDR1 SEHNR and CDR2 FQNEAQ (reference sequence). V lost 6 bases and J lost 5, with 19 bases in between. This CDR3 region has 15 residues. The entire variable domain, with the rest obtained from reference TRBV7-9 and TRBJ1-2, is as follows: DTGVSQNPRHKITKRGQNVTFRCDPISEHNRLYWYRQTLGQGPEFLTYFQNEAQLEKSRLLSDRFSAERPKGSFSTLEIQRTEQGDSAMYLCASRGQGFAPYGYTFGSGTRLTVV.

This chain joins TRBV25-1 and TRBJ2-5, with no clear D. The germline V and J ends were trimmed by 7 bases and 2 bases, with 8 bases remaining between them. CDR1 and CDR2 from the germline V gene are MGHDK and SYGVNS. The CDR3 runs to 12 residues. The CDR3 DNA reads as TGTGCCAGCATTGATGTACAAGAGACCCAGTACTTC. Protein product: CASIDVQETQYF.

The J gene is TRBJ2-7, the V gene TRBV25-1; 11 bases are shared with TRBD2. V trimming: 5 bases; J trimming: 5 bases; junction bases outside the gene matches: 8. CDR3 length equals 15 residues. CDR1 MGHDK and CDR2 SYGVNS come from the germline V gene. CDR3 region: CASSLYSGRDNEQYF. In DNA, the CDR3 is TGTGCCAGCAGTTTATATAGCGGGAGGGATAACGAGCAGTACTTC.

This clonotype has a count of ten or more. This chain uses TRBV2 with TRBJ1-1; no clear D gene. Germline values: CDR1 SNHLY, CDR2 FYNNEI. V gave up 3 bases and J gave up 0 bases, with 8 bases separating them. CDR3 size: 14 residues. CDR3 in DNA: TGTGCCAGCAGTGACGGCACACTGAACACTGAAGCTTTCTTT. Amino acid sequence: CASSDGTLNTEAFF.

In its sample, this clonotype was seen many times. The rearrangement joins TRBV2 to TRBJ2-7; D possibly corresponds to TRBD1 (6 bases). The CDR3 sequence is 12 residues long. The germline gives CDR1 SNHLY, CDR2 FYNNEI. Deletions cut 8 bases from V and 6 bases from J, with 14 bases between. In DNA form, the CDR3 reads TGTGCCAGCTCCCTCTCAGGGGCCGAGCAGTACTTC. Amino acid sequence: CASSLSGAEQYF.

The chain carries TRBV29-1 and TRBJ1-1, with unresolved D. CDR1 is SQVTM, CDR2 ANQGSEA, per germline. The CDR3 runs 12 residues. V was clipped by 8 bases and J by 0 bases, with 10 bases between them. The CDR3 here is CSFAELNTEAFF. DNA of the CDR3: TGCAGCTTCGCAGAATTGAACACTGAAGCTTTCTTT.

Regarding this clonotype: Germline is not matched at one junction end, which may reflect a read error. This chain links TRBV7-9 with TRBJ1-3; tentatively, D is TRBD1 (5 bases). Looked up from germline, CDR1 is SEHNR and CDR2 is FQNEAQ (reference sequence). The CDR3 length is 16 residues. The CDR3 loop is CTSSLGGPAYGNTIYF. Here the CDR3 DNA reads TGTACCAGCAGCTTGGGGGGACCGGCGTATGGAAACACCATATATTTT.

This chain connects TRBV6-5 to TRBJ2-7; D possibly uses TRBD1 or TRBD2 (5 bases each). The V and J ends lost 2 bases and 2 bases respectively, with 13 bases between them. Germline V gene data show CDR1 as MNHEY and CDR2 as SVGAGI. This CDR3 is built from 15 residues. CDR3 nucleotide sequence: TGTGCCAGCAGTTACACTGGGACCATGACCTACGAGCAGTACTTC. This codes for CASSYTGTMTYEQYF.

This clonotype appeared many times. The chain couples TRBV7-9 to TRBJ1-2; D is perhaps TRBD1 (6 bases). The V gene lost 0 bases and the J gene lost 8 bases, with 16 bases spanning the gap. The CDR3 has 15 residues. The germline V gene has CDR1 SEHNR and CDR2 FQNEAQ (reference sequence). The CDR3 loop reads CASSLASGAGRGYTF. CDR3 coding DNA: TGTGCCAGCAGCTTAGCGTCGGGGGCAGGGAGGGGCTACACCTTC.